This T cell receptor (beta chain) emerged from a study of T cells in Graves' hyperthyroidism and ophthalmopathy. The TCR beta CDR3 regions underwent amplification using RNA transcripts as the source. TCR CDR3 underwent first-round RT-PCR with the HTBI primer set. TCRdb recomputed calls from the multiplex PCR reads with MiXCR, one row per CDR3 protein. Seen here are approximately 320,000 distinct CDR3 sequences, 16% observed once, and the top ten hold roughly a third. This clonotype was counted many times. Newly diagnosed hyperthyroidism, duration under 2 months, in patients aged 18 to 65. Approximately 9.3 ml of fresh peripheral blood supplied the PBMCs. This CDR3 is built from 13 residues. Trimming removed 0 bases from V and 9 bases from J, with 9 bases in between. Germline loops: CDR1 SGHAT, CDR2 FQNNGV.

The genes are TRBV11-2 and TRBJ2-1; tentative D call: TRBD2 (5 bases). The sequence was collected from a man younger than 40 with Graves' hyperthyroidism. Specimen: blood. The CDR3 region is CASSLERVSEQFF. The CDR3 nucleotides are TGTGCCAGCAGCTTAGAGAGGGTTAGTGAGCAGTTCTTC.